The 9 T cell receptor beta chains listed next were all sequenced from one sample in a study of cytomegalovirus exposure and HLA in healthy donors. It was with 60 Vbeta and 13 Jbeta primers that the PCR ran. Some clones are missing from TCRdb's copy, which holds only in-frame ones; the method was immunoSEQ multiplex PCR. The data show some 180,000 clones, 76% seen once. The sequenced sample consisted of PBMCs. These receptors were collected from a woman younger than 45 in good health and CMV-seropositive.

This chain connects TRBV13 to TRBJ2-7; 8 nucleotides match TRBD1. Per the germline V gene, CDR1 is PRHDT and CDR2 is FYEKMQ (reference sequence). The J segment lost 4 bases and the V segment lost 5 bases, leaving 13 bases of the junction unmatched. This CDR3 spans 16 amino acids. The CDR3 is CASSATGTGRRYEQYF. In DNA, the CDR3 is TGTGCCAGCAGCGCAACCGGGACAGGAAGAAGGTACGAGCAGTACTTC.

Many counts were recorded for this clone. The chain links TRBV7-2 to TRBJ1-6; 11 bases line up with TRBD1. Germline assignment: CDR1 SGHTA and CDR2 FQGNSA. This CDR3 has 15 amino acids. The V and J ends lost 1 base and 7 bases, in that order; junction bases with no gene match: 0. CDR3 in amino acids: CASSLGDRGNSPLHF. Here the CDR3 DNA reads TGTGCCAGCAGCTTAGGGGACAGGGGGAATTCACCCCTCCACTTT.

This clone turned up a few times. V gene TRBV4-1 combines with J gene TRBJ2-7; D unresolved. The germline gives CDR1 MGHRA, CDR2 YSYEKL. The CDR3 sequence is 13 residues long. V lost 0 bases and J lost 0, with 3 bases in between. The CDR3 DNA reads as TGCGCCAGCAGCCAAGATCACTCCTACGAGCAGTACTTC. It specifies CASSQDHSYEQYF.

This sequence joins TRBV4-2 and TRBJ1-4, with TRBD1 matching over 7 bases. CDR3 length: 16 amino acids. V lost 0 bases to trimming and J lost 7 bases; unmatched junction nucleotides: 8. Germline loops: CDR1 LGHNA, CDR2 YNFKEQ. CDR3 nucleotide sequence: TGTGCCAGCAGCCAAGAGACCCTCACAGGGGTTGAAAAACTGTTTTTT. It codes for CASSQETLTGVEKLFF.

This chain uses TRBV27 with TRBJ2-7, with 8 bases that match TRBD1. J was trimmed by 2 bases and V by 5 bases; bases with no gene match: 5. This CDR3 is built from 14 residues. CDR1 and CDR2 from the germline V gene are MNHEY and SMNVEV (reference sequence). The CDR3 loop is CASSLGTGAYEQYF. The CDR3 bases are TGTGCCAGCAGTCTCGGGACAGGTGCCTACGAGCAGTACTTC.

This clone was observed a single time. This sequence joins TRBV25-1 and TRBJ1-5, with 10 bases aligning to TRBD1. V shed 5 bases and J 5 bases; nucleotides not matched to a gene: 3. This CDR3 is built from 14 residues. Germline lookup yields CDR1 MGHDK and CDR2 SYGVNS. This CDR3 reads CASSSTGGHQPQHF. Here the CDR3 DNA reads TGTGCCAGCAGTTCGACAGGGGGCCATCAGCCCCAGCATTTT.

This chain connects TRBV5-4 to TRBJ2-5, with TRBD2 as a possible D gene (6 bases). V lost 4 bases and J lost 5, with 12 bases in between. Germline CDR1 is SGHNT and CDR2 is YYREEE (reference sequence). The CDR3 has 13 residues. The CDR3 DNA reads TGTGCCAGCAGCCCGCCGGGGGTGGAGACCCAGTACTTC. This encodes CASSPPGVETQYF.

J is TRBJ2-5 and V is TRBV4-2, with 9 bases lining up with TRBD1. Near its end, the DNA agrees better with TRBJ2-7, so the J call may be wrong. Germline CDR1 reads LGHNA; CDR2 reads YNFKEQ. The CDR3 contains 14 residues. The CDR3 reads CASSQGQGAYEQYF. CDR3 nucleotide sequence: TGTGCCAGCAGCCAGGGACAGGGCGCCTACGAGCAGTACTTC.

This clone came up a few times. The chain links TRBV5-1 to TRBJ2-5; 9 positions agree with TRBD2. The CDR3 is 14 amino acids. The V segment lost 4 bases and the J segment 2 bases; nucleotides outside the gene matches: 3. Germline lookup yields CDR1 SGHRS and CDR2 YFSETQ. CDR3 region: CASSGAGGQETQYF. The CDR3 DNA follows: TGCGCCAGCAGCGGCGCGGGGGGGCAAGAGACCCAGTACTTC.